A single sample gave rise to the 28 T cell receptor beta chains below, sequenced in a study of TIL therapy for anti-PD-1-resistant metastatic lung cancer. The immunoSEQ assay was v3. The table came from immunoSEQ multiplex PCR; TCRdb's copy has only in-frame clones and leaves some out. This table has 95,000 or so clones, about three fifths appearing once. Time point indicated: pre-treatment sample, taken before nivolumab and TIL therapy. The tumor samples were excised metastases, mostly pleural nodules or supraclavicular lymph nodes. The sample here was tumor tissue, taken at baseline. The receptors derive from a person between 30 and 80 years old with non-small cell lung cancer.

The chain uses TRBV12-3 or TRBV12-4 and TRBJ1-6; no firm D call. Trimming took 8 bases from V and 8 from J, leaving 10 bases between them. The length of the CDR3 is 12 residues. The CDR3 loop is CASGLNDSPLHF. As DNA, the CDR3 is TGTGCCAGCGGACTTAACGATTCACCCCTCCACTTT.

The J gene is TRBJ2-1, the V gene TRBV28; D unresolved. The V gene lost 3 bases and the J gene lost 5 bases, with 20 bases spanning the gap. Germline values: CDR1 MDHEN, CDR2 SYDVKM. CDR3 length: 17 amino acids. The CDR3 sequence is CASSFHIEMTTHNEQFF. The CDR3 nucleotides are TGTGCCAGCAGTTTCCACATCGAGATGACGACGCACAATGAGCAGTTCTTC.

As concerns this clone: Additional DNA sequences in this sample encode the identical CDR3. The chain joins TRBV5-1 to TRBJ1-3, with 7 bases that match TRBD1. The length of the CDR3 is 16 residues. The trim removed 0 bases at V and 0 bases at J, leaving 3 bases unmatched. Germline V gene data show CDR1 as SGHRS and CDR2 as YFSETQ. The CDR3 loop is CASSLGQGDSGNTIYF. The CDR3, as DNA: TGCGCCAGCAGCTTGGGACAGGGAGACTCTGGAAACACCATATATTTT.

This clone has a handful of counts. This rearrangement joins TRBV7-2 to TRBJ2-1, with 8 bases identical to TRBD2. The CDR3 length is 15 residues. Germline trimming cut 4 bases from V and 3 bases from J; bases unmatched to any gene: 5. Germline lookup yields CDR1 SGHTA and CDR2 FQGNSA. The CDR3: CASSSSGGLYNEQFF. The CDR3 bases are TGTGCCAGCAGCTCGAGCGGGGGACTCTACAATGAGCAGTTCTTC.

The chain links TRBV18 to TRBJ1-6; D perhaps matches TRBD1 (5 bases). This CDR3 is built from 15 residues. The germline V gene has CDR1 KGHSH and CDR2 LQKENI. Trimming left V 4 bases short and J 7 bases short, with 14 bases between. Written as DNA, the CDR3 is TGTGCCAGCTCACAGGACATCACGGTAAATTCACCCCTCCACTTT. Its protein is CASSQDITVNSPLHF.

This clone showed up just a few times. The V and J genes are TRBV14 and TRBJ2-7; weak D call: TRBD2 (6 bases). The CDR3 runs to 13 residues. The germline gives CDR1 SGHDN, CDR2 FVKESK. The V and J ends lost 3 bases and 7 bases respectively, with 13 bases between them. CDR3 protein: CASSHGGIREQYF. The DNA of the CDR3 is TGTGCCAGCAGCCATGGCGGGATCCGTGAGCAGTACTTC.

The CDR3 here is CATSENRWTGGSGPGELFF. The CDR3 DNA sequence: TGTGCCACCAGTGAAAATCGCTGGACAGGGGGCTCGGGCCCCGGGGAGCTGTTTTTT. The rearrangement links TRBV24-1 to TRBJ2-2; 11 bases are a match to TRBD1. The CDR3 extends over 19 amino acids. Trimming at V came to 4 bases and at J to 6 bases, leaving 15 bases not matched to a gene. Germline V gene lookup returns CDR1 KGHDR and CDR2 SFDVKD.

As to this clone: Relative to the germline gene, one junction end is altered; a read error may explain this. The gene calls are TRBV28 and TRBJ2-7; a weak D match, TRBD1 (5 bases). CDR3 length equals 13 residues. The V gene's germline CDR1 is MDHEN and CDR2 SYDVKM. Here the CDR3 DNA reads TGCGCCAGCAGCAGGGCCTCATCCTACGAGCAGTACTTC. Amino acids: CASSRASSYEQYF. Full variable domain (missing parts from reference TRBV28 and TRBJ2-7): DVKVTQSSRYLVKRTGEKVFLECVQDMDHENMFWYRQDPGLGLRLIYFSYDVKMKEKGDIPEGYSVSREKKERFSLILESASTNQTSMYLCASSRASSYEQYFGPGTRLTVT.

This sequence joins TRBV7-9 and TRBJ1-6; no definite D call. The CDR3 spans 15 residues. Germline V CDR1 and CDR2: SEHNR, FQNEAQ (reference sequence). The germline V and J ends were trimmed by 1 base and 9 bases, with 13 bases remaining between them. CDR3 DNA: TGTGCCAGCAGCTTAGGAGATCAATGGGGTTCACCCCTCCACTTT. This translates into CASSLGDQWGSPLHF.

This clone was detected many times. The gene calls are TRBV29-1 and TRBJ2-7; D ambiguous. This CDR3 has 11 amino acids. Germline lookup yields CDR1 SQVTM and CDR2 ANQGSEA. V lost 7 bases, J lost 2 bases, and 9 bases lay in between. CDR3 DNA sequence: TGCAGCGCGGGCGCAGCCTACGAGCAGTACTTC. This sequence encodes CSAGAAYEQYF.

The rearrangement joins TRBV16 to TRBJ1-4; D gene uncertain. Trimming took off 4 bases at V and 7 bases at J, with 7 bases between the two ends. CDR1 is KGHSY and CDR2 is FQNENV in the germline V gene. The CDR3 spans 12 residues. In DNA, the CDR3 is TGTGCCAGCAGCCCCCGCCGTGAAAAACTGTTTTTT. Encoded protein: CASSPRREKLFF. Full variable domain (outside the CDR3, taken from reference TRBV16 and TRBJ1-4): GEEVAQTPKHLVRGEGQKAKLYCAPIKGHSYVFWYQQVLKNEFKFLISFQNENVFDETGMPKERFSAKCLPNSPCSLEIQATKLEDSAVYFCASSPRREKLFFGSGTQLSVL.

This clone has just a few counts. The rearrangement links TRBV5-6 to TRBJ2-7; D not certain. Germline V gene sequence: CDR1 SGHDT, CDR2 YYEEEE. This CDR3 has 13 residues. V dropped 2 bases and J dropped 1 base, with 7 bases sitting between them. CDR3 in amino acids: CASSLTQSYEQYF. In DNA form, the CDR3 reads TGTGCCAGCAGCTTAACTCAGTCCTACGAGCAGTACTTC. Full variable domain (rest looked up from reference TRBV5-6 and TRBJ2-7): DAGVTQSPTHLIKTRGQQVTLRCSPKSGHDTVSWYQQALGQGPQFIFQYYEEEERQRGNFPDRFSGHQFPNYSSELNVNALLLGDSALYLCASSLTQSYEQYFGPGTRLTVT.

CDR3 nucleotide sequence: TGTGCCAGCAGTCAGGGATGGCTGAAAGAGACCCAGTACTTC. Translating gives CASSQGWLKETQYF. V is TRBV28 and J is TRBJ2-5; a weak D match, TRBD1 (5 bases). The V gene's germline CDR1 is MDHEN and CDR2 SYDVKM. V was trimmed by 5 bases and J by 3 bases, leaving 13 bases between them. This CDR3 has 14 amino acids.

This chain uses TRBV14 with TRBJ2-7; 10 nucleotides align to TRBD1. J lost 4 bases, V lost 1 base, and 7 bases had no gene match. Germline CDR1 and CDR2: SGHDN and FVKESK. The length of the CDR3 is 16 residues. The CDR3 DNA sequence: TGTGCCAGCAGCCAAGTTCCGGGACAGGGGTTTTACGAGCAGTACTTC. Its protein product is CASSQVPGQGFYEQYF.

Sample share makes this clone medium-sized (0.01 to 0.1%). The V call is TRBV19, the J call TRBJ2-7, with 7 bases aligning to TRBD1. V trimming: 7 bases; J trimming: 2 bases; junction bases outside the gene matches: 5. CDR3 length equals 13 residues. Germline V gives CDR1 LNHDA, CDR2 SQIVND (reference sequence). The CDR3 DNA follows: TGTGCCAGTAACCCGACAGGGACCTACGAGCAGTACTTC. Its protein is CASNPTGTYEQYF.

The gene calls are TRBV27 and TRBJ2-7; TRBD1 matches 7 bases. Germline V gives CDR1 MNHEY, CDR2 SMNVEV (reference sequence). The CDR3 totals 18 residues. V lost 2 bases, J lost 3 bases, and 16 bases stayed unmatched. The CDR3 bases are TGTGCCAGCAGTTTAAAGATTGGGCAAACAGGGGCCCACTACGAGCAGTACTTC. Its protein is CASSLKIGQTGAHYEQYF.

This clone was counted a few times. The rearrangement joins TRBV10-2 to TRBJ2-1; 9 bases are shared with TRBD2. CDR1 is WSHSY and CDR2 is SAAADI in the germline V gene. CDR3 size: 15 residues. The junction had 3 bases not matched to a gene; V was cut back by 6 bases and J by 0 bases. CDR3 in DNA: TGCGCCAGCAGCGATAGCGGGAGCTCCTACAATGAGCAGTTCTTC. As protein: CASSDSGSSYNEQFF.

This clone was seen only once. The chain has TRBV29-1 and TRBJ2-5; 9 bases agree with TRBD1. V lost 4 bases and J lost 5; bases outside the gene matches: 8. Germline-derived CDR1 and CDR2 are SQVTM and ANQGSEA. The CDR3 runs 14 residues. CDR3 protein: CSVAETGGRETQYF. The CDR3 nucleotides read TGCAGCGTTGCTGAGACAGGGGGAAGGGAGACCCAGTACTTC.

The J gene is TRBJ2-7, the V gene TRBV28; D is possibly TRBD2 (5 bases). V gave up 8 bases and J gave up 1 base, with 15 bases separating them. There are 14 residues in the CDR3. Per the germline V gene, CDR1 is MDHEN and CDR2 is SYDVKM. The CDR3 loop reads CASGGYEGSYEQYF. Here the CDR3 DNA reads TGTGCCAGCGGCGGTTACGAGGGATCCTACGAGCAGTACTTC. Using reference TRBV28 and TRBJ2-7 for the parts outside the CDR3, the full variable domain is DVKVTQSSRYLVKRTGEKVFLECVQDMDHENMFWYRQDPGLGLRLIYFSYDVKMKEKGDIPEGYSVSREKKERFSLILESASTNQTSMYLCASGGYEGSYEQYFGPGTRLTVT.

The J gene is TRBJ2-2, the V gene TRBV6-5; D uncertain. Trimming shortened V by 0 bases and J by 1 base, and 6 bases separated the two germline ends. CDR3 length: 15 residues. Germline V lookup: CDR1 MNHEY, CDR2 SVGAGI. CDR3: CASSYSGMNTGELFF. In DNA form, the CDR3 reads TGTGCCAGCAGTTACTCGGGGATGAACACCGGGGAGCTGTTTTTT.

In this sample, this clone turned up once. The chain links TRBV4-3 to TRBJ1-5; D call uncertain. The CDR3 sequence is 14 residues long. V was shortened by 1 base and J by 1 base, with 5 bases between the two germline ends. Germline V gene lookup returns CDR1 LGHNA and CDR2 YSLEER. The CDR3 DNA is TGCGCCAGCAGCCAAGGGGTGAGCAATCAGCCCCAGCATTTT. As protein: CASSQGVSNQPQHF.

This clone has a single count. The CDR3 reads CASSFGRSGELFF. In DNA, the CDR3 is TGTGCCAGCAGTTTTGGACGCTCCGGGGAGCTGTTTTTT. V gene TRBV12-3 or TRBV12-4 combines with J gene TRBJ2-2; D unclear. The CDR3 totals 13 residues. The V and J ends lost 3 bases and 6 bases respectively, with 8 bases between them.

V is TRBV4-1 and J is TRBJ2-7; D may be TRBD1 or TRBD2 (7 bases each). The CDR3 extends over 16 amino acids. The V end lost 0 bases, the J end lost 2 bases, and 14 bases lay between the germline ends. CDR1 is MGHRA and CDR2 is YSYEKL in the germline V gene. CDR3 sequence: CASSQDRQGGPYEQYF. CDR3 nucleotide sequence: TGCGCCAGCAGCCAAGATAGACAGGGAGGGCCCTACGAGCAGTACTTC.

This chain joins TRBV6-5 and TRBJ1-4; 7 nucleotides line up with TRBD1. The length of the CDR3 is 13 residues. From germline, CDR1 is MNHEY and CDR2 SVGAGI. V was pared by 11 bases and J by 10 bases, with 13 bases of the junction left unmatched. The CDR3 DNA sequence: TGTGCCGGTCAGGGGGACACGCGGGGAAAACTGTTTTTT. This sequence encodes CAGQGDTRGKLFF.

The CDR3 loop is CASRRQGASDTQYF. The CDR3 DNA sequence: TGTGCCAGCAGACGACAGGGGGCATCAGATACGCAGTATTTT. The V call is TRBV7-8, the J call TRBJ2-3; 10 positions agree with TRBD1. The CDR3 contains 14 residues. With V trimmed by 6 bases and J by 4 bases, 4 bases remained unmatched. Looked up from germline, CDR1 is SGHVS and CDR2 is FQNEAQ.

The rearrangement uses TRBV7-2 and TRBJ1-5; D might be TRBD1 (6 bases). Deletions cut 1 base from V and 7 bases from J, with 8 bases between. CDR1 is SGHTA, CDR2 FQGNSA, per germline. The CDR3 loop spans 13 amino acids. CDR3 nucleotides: TGTGCCAGCAGCTTAGAGAGGGGGCAGCCCCAGCATTTT. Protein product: CASSLERGQPQHF.

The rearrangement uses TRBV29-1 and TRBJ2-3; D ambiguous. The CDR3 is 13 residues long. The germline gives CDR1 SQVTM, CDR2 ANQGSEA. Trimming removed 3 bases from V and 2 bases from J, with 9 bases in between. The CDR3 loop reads CSVDIGFTDTQYF. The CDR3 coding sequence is TGCAGCGTTGACATCGGATTCACAGATACGCAGTATTTT.

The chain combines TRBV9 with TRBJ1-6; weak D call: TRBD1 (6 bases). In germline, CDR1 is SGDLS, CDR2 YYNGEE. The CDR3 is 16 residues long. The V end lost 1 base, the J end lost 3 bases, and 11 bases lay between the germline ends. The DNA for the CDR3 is TGTGCCAGCAGCGTAACGGGGGCTAGCTATAATTCACCCCTCCACTTT. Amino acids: CASSVTGASYNSPLHF.